The sample holds one count of the clone carrying this TCR beta chain. This sample is drawn from a study of blood T cells in healthy people across ages. In the study overall: In model experiments, template switching was able to capture about one barcoded beta molecule for every two T cells that were present.

Healthy Caucasian individuals from Russia aged about 6 to 90 were enrolled as donors. About 9.6 milliliters of peripheral blood were drawn from each donor into EDTA-treated tubes. A J-beta primer mix and a sample-barcoded 5' primer were used in a second PCR of about 6 to 12 cycles. TCRdb reprocessed the 5' RACE reads via MiXCR and lists one record per CDR3 protein. The sample yields approximately 810,000 distinct CDR3 sequences, more than 25% seen once. Germline lookup yields CDR1 MNHEY and CDR2 SVGAGI. There are 17 residues in the CDR3. Trimming at V came to 2 bases and at J to 4 bases, leaving 12 bases not matched to a gene.

The chain carries TRBV6-5 and TRBJ1-1, with 8 bases that match TRBD1. Sample: blood. The receptor was isolated from an elderly woman in good health. The CDR3 DNA is TGTGCCAGCAGTTACGGGGGCAGGGGGCGTTGGGGCACTGAAGCTTTCTTT. Encoded protein: CASSYGGRGRWGTEAFF.